The present TCR beta chain was sequenced within a study of cytomegalovirus exposure and HLA in healthy donors. The CDR3 runs to 15 residues. Germline values: CDR1 SGHVS, CDR2 FQNEAQ. The V end was cut by 3 bases, the J end by 3 bases, with 14 bases between. To note about this clone: As yet, its antigen is unknown.

Healthy donors of bone marrow made up the group. Overall study findings and caveats: The study labeled more than 150 TCR beta chains cytomegalovirus-associated. In a later analysis, compared with equally common non-associated chains, HLA-associated beta chains were more expanded.

The PCR employed 60 Vbeta primers together with 13 Jbeta primers. The repertoire was sequenced with immunoSEQ multiplex PCR; TCRdb's copy has only in-frame clones and lacks some. This table holds approximately 120,000 clones, approximately 73% found once. Sequencing input: PBMCs. The V and J genes are TRBV7-8 and TRBJ1-1, with D tentatively TRBD1 (6 bases). The TCR was taken from a man aged 55 to 69 in good health and CMV-seropositive. CDR3 region: CASSFRASGDTEAFF. The DNA of the CDR3 is TGTGCCAGCAGCTTTAGGGCATCAGGGGACACTGAAGCTTTCTTT.